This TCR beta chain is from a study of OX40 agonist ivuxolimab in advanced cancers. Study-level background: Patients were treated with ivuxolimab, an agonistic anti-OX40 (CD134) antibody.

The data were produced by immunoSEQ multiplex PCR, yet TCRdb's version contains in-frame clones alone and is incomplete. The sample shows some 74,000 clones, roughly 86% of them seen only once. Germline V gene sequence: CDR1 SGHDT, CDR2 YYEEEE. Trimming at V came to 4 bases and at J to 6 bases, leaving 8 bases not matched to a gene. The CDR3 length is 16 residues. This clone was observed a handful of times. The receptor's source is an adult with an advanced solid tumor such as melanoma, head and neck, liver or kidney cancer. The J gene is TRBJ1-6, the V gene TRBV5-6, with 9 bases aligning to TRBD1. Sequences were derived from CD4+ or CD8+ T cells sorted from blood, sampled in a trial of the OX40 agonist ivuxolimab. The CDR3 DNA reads TGTGCCAGCAGCCCCCTTTCGGGACAGGGTAATTCACCCCTCCACTTT. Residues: CASSPLSGQGNSPLHF.